The 13 T cell receptor beta chains below come from one sample, sequenced in a study of precursors of human CD4 cytotoxic T cells. Via MiXCR, TCRdb re-called the reads, giving one row per CDR3 protein. The table lists around 800 distinct CDR3 sequences, approximately 16% of them singletons. The bulk UMI libraries came from four sorted CD4+ memory subsets, including IL-7R-high and IL-7R-negative TEMRA. Sequenced material: memory CD4+ T cells from blood (PBMCs). These receptors were taken from a human donor in good health.

The gene calls are TRBV4-3 and TRBJ2-3; D possibly corresponds to TRBD2 (5 bases). Germline V gives CDR1 LGHNA, CDR2 YSLEER. The CDR3 totals 16 residues. V gave up 1 base and J gave up 2 bases, with 13 bases separating them. The CDR3 sequence is CASSQVRLTNTDTQYF. The CDR3 DNA follows: TGCGCCAGCAGCCAAGTTCGGTTGACTAACACAGATACGCAGTATTTT.

The chain has TRBV12-3 or TRBV12-4 and TRBJ2-6, with unresolved D. The CDR3 spans 12 residues. V lost 10 bases to trimming and J lost 4 bases, with 8 bases between them. In DNA, the CDR3 is TGTGCCACCCAGTGGGGGGCCAACGTCCTGACTTTC. As protein: CATQWGANVLTF.

This chain uses TRBV2 with TRBJ2-7, with unresolved D. The ends were cut back, 3 bases at V and 2 bases at J, with 2 bases in the middle. The CDR3 runs to 11 residues. Germline lookup yields CDR1 SNHLY and CDR2 FYNNEI. The CDR3 bases are TGTGCCAGCAGTGAGACCTACGAGCAGTACTTC. This sequence encodes CASSETYEQYF.

This clonotype turned up a few times. V is TRBV11-2 and J is TRBJ2-5; tentatively, D is TRBD1 or TRBD2 (5 bases each). V was trimmed by 3 bases and J by 4 bases, leaving 9 bases between them. This CDR3 is 13 amino acids long. Germline CDR1 and CDR2: SGHAT and FQNNGV. CDR3 in DNA: TGTGCCAGCAGCTTTATGGGGGTAGAGACCCAGTACTTC. Amino acids: CASSFMGVETQYF.

This clonotype has more than one count but fewer than ten. CDR3: CASSEHNSPLHF. DNA of the CDR3: TGTGCCAGCAGTGAACACAATTCACCCCTCCACTTT. The rearrangement joins TRBV25-1 to TRBJ1-6, with D unresolved. Trimming left V 2 bases short and J 7 bases short, with 3 bases between. The CDR3 extends over 12 amino acids. In germline, CDR1 is MGHDK, CDR2 SYGVNS.

The genes are TRBV12-3 or TRBV12-4 and TRBJ2-6, with D hard to call. The V and J ends lost 7 bases and 5 bases respectively, with 15 bases between them. The CDR3 is 15 residues long. The CDR3 is CASTPKSGRANVLTF. The CDR3 coding sequence is TGTGCCAGCACCCCGAAGAGTGGGCGGGCCAACGTCCTGACTTTC.

The rearrangement links TRBV11-2 to TRBJ2-6, with TRBD1 identical over 10 bases. Per germline, CDR1 SGHAT and CDR2 FQNNGV. The CDR3 extends over 18 amino acids. V gave up 5 bases and J gave up 0 bases; unmatched junction bases: 7. The CDR3 is CASSRSGQGTSGANVLTF. The CDR3 bases are TGTGCCAGCAGCCGATCGGGACAGGGGACCTCTGGGGCCAACGTCCTGACTTTC.

J is TRBJ2-1 and V is TRBV6-5; 9 bases match TRBD1. The CDR3 spans 16 residues. V lost 6 bases to trimming and J lost 7 bases; unmatched junction nucleotides: 13. Germline values: CDR1 MNHEY, CDR2 SVGAGI. CDR3 in amino acids: CASREQGARLGNEQFF. CDR3 nucleotide sequence: TGTGCCAGCAGGGAACAGGGGGCACGTCTGGGGAATGAGCAGTTCTTC.

This clonotype was counted between two and nine times. CDR3 residues: CASSLALTSAQETQYF. For the CDR3, the DNA is TGTGCCAGCAGCTTAGCTCTGACTAGCGCCCAAGAGACCCAGTACTTC. The chain is built from TRBV7-9 and TRBJ2-5, with 8 bases lining up with TRBD2. V lost 0 bases, J lost 1 base, and 4 bases stayed unmatched. Germline V gives CDR1 SEHNR, CDR2 FQNEAQ (reference sequence). This CDR3 is built from 16 residues.

In this sample, this clonotype turned up a few times. The chain recombines TRBV23-1 with TRBJ1-5; 7 bases are a match to TRBD1. TRBV23-1 is reported as an ORF; its role is uncertain. After removal of 6 bases from V and 6 bases from J, the junction contained 8 bases not matched to a gene. This CDR3 has 14 residues. This CDR3 reads CASSLQGSSQPQHF. DNA of the CDR3: TGCGCCAGCAGCCTACAGGGGTCGAGTCAGCCCCAGCATTTT.

Written as DNA, the CDR3 is TGTGCCAGCAGACCCGGGACTAGCGGCTCCTACGAGCAGTACTTC. Its translation: CASRPGTSGSYEQYF. The chain recombines TRBV6-2 or TRBV6-3 with TRBJ2-7; TRBD2 matches at 11 bases. Germline CDR1 reads MNHEY; CDR2 reads SVGEGT. CDR3 size: 15 residues. V lost 6 bases and J lost 0; bases outside the gene matches: 4.

The rearrangement uses TRBV12-3 or TRBV12-4 and TRBJ2-1; 8 bases map to TRBD2. The CDR3 extends over 16 amino acids. V shed 3 bases, J shed 6 bases, and the junction held 10 bases outside the gene matches. The CDR3 loop reads CASSFLSGRGSNEQFF. Written as DNA, the CDR3 is TGTGCCAGCAGTTTCCTAAGCGGGAGAGGAAGCAATGAGCAGTTCTTC.

This clonotype is large (0.1 to 1%) in the sample. The chain uses TRBV6-5 and TRBJ1-3; TRBD1 might be the D (5 bases). Trimming removed 7 bases at V and 0 bases at J, with 13 bases between. CDR1 is MNHEY, CDR2 SVGAGI, per germline. This CDR3 contains 15 residues. The CDR3 nucleotides read TGTGCCAGCACGTCAGGGCCTCACTCTGGAAACACCATATATTTT. Protein: CASTSGPHSGNTIYF.